This T cell receptor beta chain was retrieved from a study of cytomegalovirus exposure and HLA in healthy donors. Primers included in the PCR were 60 Vbeta and 13 Jbeta primers. Sequencing used immunoSEQ multiplex PCR; TCRdb keeps in-frame clones, though not all of them. The repertoire consists of 150,000 to 200,000 clones, with around 86% occurring once and the leading ten covering roughly 4.3%. Regarding the study as a whole: TCR beta V- and J-gene trimming, according to a later analysis, was linked to a missense DCLRE1C variant. Diagnosis of cytomegalovirus status made by the classifier reportedly showed high specificity and sensitivity. There were a few CMV-associated chains whose specificity for CMV antigens was confirmed in vitro. Within a later analysis, the majority of CMV-associated TCR beta chains appeared HLA-restricted.

Comment on this clone: Its antigen is unknown.

CDR1 is SGHNT and CDR2 is YYREEE in the germline V gene (reference sequence). V gave up 1 base and J gave up 0 bases, with 8 bases separating them. The CDR3 consists of 15 residues. This chain links TRBV5-4 with TRBJ1-3, with a possible D match to TRBD1 (6 bases). Specimen: PBMCs. The receptor comes from a man between 45 and 60 years old in good health and CMV-seropositive. CDR3 bases: TGTGCCAGCAGCTTGAGGGGGAACTCTGGAAACACCATATATTTT. Amino acid sequence: CASSLRGNSGNTIYF.